Here is one TCR beta chain with its context. Antigen specificity is unknown. Using unique molecular identifiers, the investigators prepared the TCRbeta library. One entry per CDR3 protein, called by TCRdb with MiXCR from the PCR reads. Found here are over 450,000 distinct CDR3 sequences, more than 9% of them singletons; the top ten hold 2% to 2.5%. This sample was taken from a study of T-cell reconstitution after alpha-beta-depleted transplantation in children. Study findings and constraints: Day-60 TCRbeta diversity that was high in some patients was derived from surviving recipient T cells and thymic progenitors. Several hundred expanded graft clones reportedly gave rise to the alpha-beta T cells present about two months after transplant.

CDR1 and CDR2 (germline): SGHNT, YYREEE (reference sequence). V lost 0 bases and J 5 bases, leaving 14 bases between the germline ends. This CDR3 is 15 amino acids long. The sample was PBMCs, taken before TCRalphabeta/CD19-depleted stem cell transplant. The V gene is TRBV5-4, the J gene TRBJ1-1; the D is unclear. The clonotype comes from a child aged 2 to 10 with inherited bone marrow failure, due to receive a stem cell transplant. The CDR3: CASSLGWGSGTEAFF. CDR3 in DNA: TGTGCCAGCAGCTTGGGCTGGGGTAGTGGGACTGAAGCTTTCTTT.